This paragraph reports one T cell receptor beta chain. In its sample, this clone was seen once. There is no known antigen for this receptor. No base-level quality is on record; no much larger clone is a single base apart. This sample is drawn from a study of blood T cell repertoires in COVID-19 (dated by TCRdb to 2020 to 2022). Regarding the complete study: Samples from collaborators originated in the United States, Italy and Spain and spanned both the acute and convalescent phases of COVID-19. Where HLA class I and class II types were available, the types were taken from metadata supplied by the sample provider, not from assay-based typing. The prospective study material was composed of cDNA or gDNA derived from T cells, B-cell-depleted T cells, or PBMCs. Subjects who had been exposed to COVID-19, were actively infected with it, or had recovered from it provided the deeply sampled blood TCRbeta repertoires that made up the dataset. The samples were drawn from the first 160 participants of the ongoing ImmuneRACE study and from roughly 1,300 subjects provided by 6 global collaborators. A freely available public database, intended as a resource for researchers studying the immune response to SARS-CoV-2, is where the repertoires were released. Sample metadata almost always included a de-identified subject ID, COVID-19 status, age in years and sex. Paper-wide results and their limitations: The amount of clinical and demographic metadata varied by source and participant and was provided uncurated.

V and J are trimmed by 3 bases and 3 bases, and the gene matches miss 11 bases of the junction. Its CDR3 holds 16 amino acids, cysteine through phenylalanine. The DNA shown is the 48-base CDR3, in frame from base 1. CDR1 and CDR2, looked up from the germline V gene, are SGHRS and YFSETQ. TCRbeta CDR3 regions were amplified from genomic DNA using the immunoSEQ Assay, a bias-controlled multiplex PCR. The study's own analysis went as follows. The number of nucleated cells in each sample was estimated from the amplification of reference gene primers within the assay. To quantify the absolute abundance of each unique TCRbeta CDR3 rearrangement, sequence reads were collapsed and filtered. For each sample, productive Simpson clonality was calculated as the square root of Simpson's diversity index over productive rearrangements. The immuneACCESS repertoire file appears here via TCRdb, limited to in-frame rearrangements. These files lack a portion of the clones; in checked studies, under half of the deficit traces to unresolved V genes, and the cause of the others is not known. That table furnishes V, J and clone size, whereas the DNA furnished D and trimming. This sample lists about 180,000 clones; about 85% were detected once. The top ten clonotypes cover approximately 9.4% of the sample.

Collaborating institutions collected whole blood in K2EDTA tubes following their own protocols. For TCRbeta analysis, collaborators shipped samples as frozen whole blood, isolated PBMCs, or DNA extracted from either of those sample types. This sequence uses TRBV5-1 and TRBJ1-1; 7 middle bases align to TRBD1. This TCR was sampled from a woman of 80 years or more with acute or convalescent COVID-19. The source material was peripheral blood. In nucleotides, the sequence is TGCGCCAGCAGCTCTGATATCGGGACAGAGTACACTGAAGCTTTCTTT. Its protein product is CASSSDIGTEYTEAFF.